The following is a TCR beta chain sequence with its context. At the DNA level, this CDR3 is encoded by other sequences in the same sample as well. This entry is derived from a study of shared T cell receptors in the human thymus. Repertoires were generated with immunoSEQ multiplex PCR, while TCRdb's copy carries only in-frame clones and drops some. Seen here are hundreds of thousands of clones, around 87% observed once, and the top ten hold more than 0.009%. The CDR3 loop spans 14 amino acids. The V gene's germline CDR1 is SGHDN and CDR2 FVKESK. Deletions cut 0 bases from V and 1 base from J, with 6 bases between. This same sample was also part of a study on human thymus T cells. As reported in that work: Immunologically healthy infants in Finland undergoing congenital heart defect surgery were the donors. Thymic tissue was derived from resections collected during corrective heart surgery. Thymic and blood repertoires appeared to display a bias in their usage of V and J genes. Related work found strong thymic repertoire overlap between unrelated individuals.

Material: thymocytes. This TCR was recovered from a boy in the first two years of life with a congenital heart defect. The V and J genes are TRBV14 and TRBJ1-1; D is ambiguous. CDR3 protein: CASSQDTENTEAFF. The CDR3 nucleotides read TGTGCCAGCAGCCAAGATACAGAGAACACTGAAGCTTTCTTT.